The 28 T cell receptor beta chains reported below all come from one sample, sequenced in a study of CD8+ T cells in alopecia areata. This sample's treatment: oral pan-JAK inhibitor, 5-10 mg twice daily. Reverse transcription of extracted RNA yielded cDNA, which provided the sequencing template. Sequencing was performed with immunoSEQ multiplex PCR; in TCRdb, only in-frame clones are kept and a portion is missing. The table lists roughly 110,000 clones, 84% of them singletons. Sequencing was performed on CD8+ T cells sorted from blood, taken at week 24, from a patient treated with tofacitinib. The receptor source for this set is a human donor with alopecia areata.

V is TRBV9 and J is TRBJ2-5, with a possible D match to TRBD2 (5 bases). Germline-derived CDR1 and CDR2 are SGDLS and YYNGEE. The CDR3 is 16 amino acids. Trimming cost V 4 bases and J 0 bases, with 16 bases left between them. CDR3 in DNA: TGTGCCAGCAGCACGCACCCGTCGAGGGACCAAGAGACCCAGTACTTC. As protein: CASSTHPSRDQETQYF.

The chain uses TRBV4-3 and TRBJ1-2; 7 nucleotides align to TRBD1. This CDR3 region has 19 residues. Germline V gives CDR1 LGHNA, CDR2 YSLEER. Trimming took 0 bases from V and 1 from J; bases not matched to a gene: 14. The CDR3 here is CASSQDSFWTGELNYGYTF. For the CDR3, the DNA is TGCGCCAGCAGCCAAGATAGTTTCTGGACAGGAGAACTTAACTATGGCTACACCTTC.

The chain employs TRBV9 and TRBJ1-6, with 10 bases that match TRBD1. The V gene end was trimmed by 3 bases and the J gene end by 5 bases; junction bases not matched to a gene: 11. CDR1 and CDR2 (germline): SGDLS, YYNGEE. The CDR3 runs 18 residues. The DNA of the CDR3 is TGTGCCAGCAGCGAACAGACAGGGGGCTTGGGAGATAATTCACCCCTCCACTTT. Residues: CASSEQTGGLGDNSPLHF. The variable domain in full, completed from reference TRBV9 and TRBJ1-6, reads DSGVTQTPKHLITATGQRVTLRCSPRSGDLSVYWYQQSLDQGLQFLIQYYNGEERAKGNILERFSAQQFPDLHSELNLSSLELGDSALYFCASSEQTGGLGDNSPLHFGNGTRLTVT.

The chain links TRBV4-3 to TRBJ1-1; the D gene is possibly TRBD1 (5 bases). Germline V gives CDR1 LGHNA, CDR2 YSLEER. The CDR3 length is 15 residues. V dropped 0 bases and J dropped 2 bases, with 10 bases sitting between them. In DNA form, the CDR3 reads TGCGCCAGCAGCCAAGATATCGGGGGAAACACTGAAGCTTTCTTT. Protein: CASSQDIGGNTEAFF.

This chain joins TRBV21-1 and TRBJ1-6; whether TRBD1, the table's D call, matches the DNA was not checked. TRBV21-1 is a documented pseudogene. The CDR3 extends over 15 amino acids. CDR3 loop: CASSPLHPGQGEDHF. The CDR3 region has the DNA TGTGCCAGCAGCCCACTTCACCCGGGACAGGGTGAGGACCACTTT.

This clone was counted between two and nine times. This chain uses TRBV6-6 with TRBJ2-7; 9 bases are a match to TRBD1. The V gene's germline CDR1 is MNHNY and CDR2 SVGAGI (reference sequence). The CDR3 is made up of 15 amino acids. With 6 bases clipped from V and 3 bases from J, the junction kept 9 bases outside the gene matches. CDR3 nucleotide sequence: TGTGCCAGCAGCGCACCGGGACAGGGAAGCTACGAGCAGTACTTC. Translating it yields CASSAPGQGSYEQYF.

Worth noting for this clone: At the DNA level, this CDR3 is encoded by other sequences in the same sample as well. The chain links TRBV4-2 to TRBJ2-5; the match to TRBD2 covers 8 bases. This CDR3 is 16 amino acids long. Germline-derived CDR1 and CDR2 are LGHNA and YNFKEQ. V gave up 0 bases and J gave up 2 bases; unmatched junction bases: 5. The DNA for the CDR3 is TGTGCCAGCAGCCAAGAGGGTAGCGGGGCTCAAGAGACCCAGTACTTC. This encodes CASSQEGSGAQETQYF.

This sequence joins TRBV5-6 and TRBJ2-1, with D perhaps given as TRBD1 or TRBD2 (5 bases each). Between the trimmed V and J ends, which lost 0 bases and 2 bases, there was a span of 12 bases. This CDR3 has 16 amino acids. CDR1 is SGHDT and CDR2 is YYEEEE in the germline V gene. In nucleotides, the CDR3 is TGTGCCAGCAGCTTGGGGCGAGGGACCACCTACAATGAGCAGTTCTTC. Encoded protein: CASSLGRGTTYNEQFF.

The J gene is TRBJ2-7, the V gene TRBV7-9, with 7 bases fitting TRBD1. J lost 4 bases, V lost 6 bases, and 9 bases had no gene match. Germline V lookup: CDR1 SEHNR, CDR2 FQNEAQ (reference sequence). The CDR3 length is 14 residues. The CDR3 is CASSPGQSFYEQYF. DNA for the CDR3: TGTGCCAGCAGTCCGGGACAGTCCTTTTACGAGCAGTACTTC.

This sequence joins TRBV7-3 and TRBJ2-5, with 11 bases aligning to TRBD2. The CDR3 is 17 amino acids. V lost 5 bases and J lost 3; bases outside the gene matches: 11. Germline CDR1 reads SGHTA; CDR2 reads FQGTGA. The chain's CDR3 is CASSPRGSGGAEETQYF. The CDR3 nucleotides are TGTGCCAGCAGCCCGCGGGGTAGCGGGGGGGCGGAAGAGACCCAGTACTTC.

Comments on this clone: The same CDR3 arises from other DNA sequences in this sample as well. CDR3 DNA: TGTGCCAGCAGTGATGATCCGTTCGGGGAGCTGTTTTTT. Encoded protein: CASSDDPFGELFF. V is TRBV25-1 and J is TRBJ2-2; D is ambiguous. The CDR3 is made up of 13 amino acids. The V and J ends lost 3 bases and 7 bases respectively, with 9 bases between them. Germline CDR1 is MGHDK and CDR2 is SYGVNS.

This CDR3 is CASSLAGQGYAKNIQYF. CDR3 sequence (DNA): TGTGCCAGCAGCTTAGCGGGACAGGGTTATGCCAAAAACATTCAGTACTTC. The chain employs TRBV7-9 and TRBJ2-4; 9 nucleotides align to TRBD1. This CDR3 spans 17 amino acids. Looked up from germline, CDR1 is SEHNR and CDR2 is FQNEAQ (reference sequence). With 0 bases clipped from V and 1 base from J, the junction kept 4 bases outside the gene matches.

CDR3 nucleotides: TGTGCCAGCAGCTTAGCCAATGAGCAGTTCTTC. Protein sequence: CASSLANEQFF. The chain combines TRBV7-9 with TRBJ2-1; D is ambiguous. Per the germline V gene, CDR1 is SEHNR and CDR2 is FQNEAQ (reference sequence). Trimming cost V 0 bases and J 6 bases, with 0 bases left between them. The CDR3 consists of 11 residues.

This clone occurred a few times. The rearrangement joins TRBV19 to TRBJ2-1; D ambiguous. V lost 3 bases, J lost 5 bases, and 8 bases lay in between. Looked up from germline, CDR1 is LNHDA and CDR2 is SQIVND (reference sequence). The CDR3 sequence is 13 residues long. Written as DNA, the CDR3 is TGTGCCAGTAGTATCGGACCCAACAATGAGCAGTTCTTC. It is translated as CASSIGPNNEQFF.

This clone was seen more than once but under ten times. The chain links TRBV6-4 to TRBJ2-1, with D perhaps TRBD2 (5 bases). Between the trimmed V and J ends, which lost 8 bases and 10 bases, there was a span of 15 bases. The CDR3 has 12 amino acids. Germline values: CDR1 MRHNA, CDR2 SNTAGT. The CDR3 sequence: CASFGPPGEQFF. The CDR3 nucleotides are TGTGCCAGCTTTGGGCCGCCGGGAGAGCAGTTCTTC.

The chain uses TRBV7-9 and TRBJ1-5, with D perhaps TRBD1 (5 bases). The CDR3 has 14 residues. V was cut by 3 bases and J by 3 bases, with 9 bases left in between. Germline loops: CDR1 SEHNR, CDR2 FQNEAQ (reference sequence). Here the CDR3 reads CASSFGGDNQPQHF. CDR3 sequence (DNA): TGTGCCAGCAGCTTTGGGGGGGACAATCAGCCCCAGCATTTT.

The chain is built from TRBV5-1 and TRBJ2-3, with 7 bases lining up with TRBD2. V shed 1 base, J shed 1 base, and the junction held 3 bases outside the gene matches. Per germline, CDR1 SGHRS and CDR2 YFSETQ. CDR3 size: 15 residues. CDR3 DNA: TGCGCCAGCAGCTTGTTCCTAGCGGGCACAGATACGCAGTATTTT. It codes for CASSLFLAGTDTQYF.

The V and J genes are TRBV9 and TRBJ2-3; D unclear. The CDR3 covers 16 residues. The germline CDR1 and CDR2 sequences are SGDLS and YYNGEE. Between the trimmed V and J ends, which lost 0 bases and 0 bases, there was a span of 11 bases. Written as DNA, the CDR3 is TGTGCCAGCAGCGTAGAGTCGGGCCATAGCACAGATACGCAGTATTTT. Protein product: CASSVESGHSTDTQYF.

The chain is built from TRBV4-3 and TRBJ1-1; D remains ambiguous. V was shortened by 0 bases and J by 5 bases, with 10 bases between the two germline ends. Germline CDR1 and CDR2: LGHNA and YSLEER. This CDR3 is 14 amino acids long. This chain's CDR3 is CASSQDTSGTEAFF. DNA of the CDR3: TGCGCCAGCAGCCAAGACACATCCGGGACTGAAGCTTTCTTT.

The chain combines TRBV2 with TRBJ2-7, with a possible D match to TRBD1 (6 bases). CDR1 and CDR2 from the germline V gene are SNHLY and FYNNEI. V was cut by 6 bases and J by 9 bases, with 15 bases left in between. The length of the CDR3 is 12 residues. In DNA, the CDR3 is TGTGCCAGCAGGGGGACAAGCCTCGGGCAGTACTTC. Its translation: CASRGTSLGQYF.

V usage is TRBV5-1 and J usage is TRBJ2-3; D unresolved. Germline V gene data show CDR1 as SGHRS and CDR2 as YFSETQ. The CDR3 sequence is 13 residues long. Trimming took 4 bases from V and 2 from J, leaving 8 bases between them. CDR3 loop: CASSVVLTDTQYF. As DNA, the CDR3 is TGCGCCAGCAGCGTCGTCCTCACAGATACGCAGTATTTT.

CDR3 sequence (DNA): TGTGCCAGTAGTCTCTCGACAGGGTGGACCGGGGAGCTGTTTTTT. It is translated as CASSLSTGWTGELFF. The genes are TRBV19 and TRBJ2-2; 7 bases match TRBD1. Germline V gene data show CDR1 as LNHDA and CDR2 as SQIVND (reference sequence). The CDR3 is 15 amino acids. J was trimmed by 5 bases and V by 5 bases; bases with no gene match: 8.

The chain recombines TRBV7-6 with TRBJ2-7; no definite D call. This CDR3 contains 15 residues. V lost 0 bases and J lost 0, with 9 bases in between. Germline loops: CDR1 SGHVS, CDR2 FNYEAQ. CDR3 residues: CASSLATGPSYEQYF. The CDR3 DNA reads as TGTGCCAGCAGCTTAGCGACCGGGCCCTCCTACGAGCAGTACTTC.

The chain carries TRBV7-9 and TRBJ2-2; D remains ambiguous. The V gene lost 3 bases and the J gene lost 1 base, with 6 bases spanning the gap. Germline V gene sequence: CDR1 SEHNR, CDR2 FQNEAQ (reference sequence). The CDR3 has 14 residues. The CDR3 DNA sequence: TGTGCCAGCAGCTTTTTGGGGAACACCGGGGAGCTGTTTTTT. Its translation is CASSFLGNTGELFF.

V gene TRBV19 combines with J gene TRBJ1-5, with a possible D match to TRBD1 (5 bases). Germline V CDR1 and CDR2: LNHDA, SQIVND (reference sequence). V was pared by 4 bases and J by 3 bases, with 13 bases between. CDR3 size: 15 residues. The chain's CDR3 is CASSTSGTHNQPQHF. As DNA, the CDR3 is TGTGCCAGTAGTACCTCCGGGACTCACAATCAGCCCCAGCATTTT. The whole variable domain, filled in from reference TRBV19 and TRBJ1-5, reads DGGITQSPKYLFRKEGQNVTLSCEQNLNHDAMYWYRQDPGQGLRLIYYSQIVNDFQKGDIAEGYSVSREKKESFPLTVTSAQKNPTAFYLCASSTSGTHNQPQHFGDGTRLSIL.

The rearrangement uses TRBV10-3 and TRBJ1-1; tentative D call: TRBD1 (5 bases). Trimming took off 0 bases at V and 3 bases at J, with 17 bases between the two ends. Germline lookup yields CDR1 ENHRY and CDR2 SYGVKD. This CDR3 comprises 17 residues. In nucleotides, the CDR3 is TGTGCCATCAGTGAGTCGATTGGCAGGGTGCAGGACACTGAAGCTTTCTTT. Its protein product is CAISESIGRVQDTEAFF.

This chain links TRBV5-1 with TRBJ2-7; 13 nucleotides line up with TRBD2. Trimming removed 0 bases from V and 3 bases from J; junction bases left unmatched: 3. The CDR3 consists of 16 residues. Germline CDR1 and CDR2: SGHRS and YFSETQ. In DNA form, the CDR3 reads TGCGCCAGCAGCTTGGTTGGACTAGCGGGGGACTACGAGCAGTACTTC. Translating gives CASSLVGLAGDYEQYF.

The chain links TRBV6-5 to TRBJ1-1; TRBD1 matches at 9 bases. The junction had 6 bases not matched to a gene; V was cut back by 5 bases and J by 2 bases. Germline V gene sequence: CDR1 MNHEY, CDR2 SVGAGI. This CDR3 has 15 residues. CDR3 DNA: TGTGCCAGCAGTCCCGGGACAGGGCTCAACACTGAAGCTTTCTTT. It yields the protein CASSPGTGLNTEAFF.